This is a list of T cell receptor beta chains from one sample in a study of Ad26.COV2.S vaccination and SARS-CoV-2 variants. Profiling relied on immunoSEQ multiplex PCR, and the TCRdb table lists in-frame clones only, not all of them. The sample includes around 350,000 clones, around 84% seen only once; the top ten take roughly 3.3%. This sample comprised peripheral blood, obtained in a trial of Ad26.COV2.S vaccine versus placebo. The receptors originated from a person between 18 and 60 years old who received the Ad26.COV2.S COVID-19 vaccine or a placebo. The CDR3 runs from the conserved cysteine through the conserved F or W. The D gene is left open where the match is weak. Rows give clone size only sometimes, using once, few, many, or a class for an expanded clone.

TRBJ1-4 TRBV9 once . TGTGCCAGCAGCGTAGGGGGGGCAGGGACTAATGAAAAACTGTTTTTT CASSVGGAGTNEKLFF
TRBJ2-7 TRBV2 once TRBD1 TGTGCCAGCAGTTCGAACAGGGGCCCCCAGAGCGAGCAGTACTTC CASSSNRGPQSEQYF
TRBJ2-3 TRBV19 few . TGTGCCAGTAGTATTTACGGGAGTGCTACAGATACGCAGTATTTT CASSIYGSATDTQYF
TRBJ2-7 TRBV7-9 once . TGTGCCAGCAGCTTAAGCTCCTACGAGCAGTACTTC CASSLSSYEQYF
TRBJ2-7 TRBV19 . . TGTGCCAGTAGCTTTCGGAGTGGCGAGCAGTACTTC CASSFRSGEQYF
TRBJ2-5 TRBV11-2 . TRBD2 TGTGCCAGCAGCTTAGTAGCTAGCGGGGTGGAGACCCAGTACTTC CASSLVASGVETQYF
TRBJ1-5 TRBV28 . . TGTGCCAGCAGTCCAACCGGGACACACAATCAGCCCCAGCATTTT CASSPTGTHNQPQHF
TRBJ2-7 TRBV5-4 . TRBD1 TGTGCCAGCAGCATAGGGGGCAGGTCACCCTACGAGCAGTACTTC CASSIGGRSPYEQYF
TRBJ1-4 TRBV11-2 many . TGTGCCAGCAGCTTTTTTCCCGGGAGGAGGACTAATGAAAAACTGTTTTTT CASSFFPGRRTNEKLFF
TRBJ1-1 TRBV11-2 . . TGTGCCAGCAGCCCAGCCCCGCAGGGATCCCCTGAAGCTTTCTTT CASSPAPQGSPEAFF
TRBJ2-1 TRBV6-5 once TRBD2 TGTGCCAGTAGACTAGCGGGGGGTAATGAGCAGTTCTTC CASRLAGGNEQFF
TRBJ1-1 TRBV28 . . TGTGCCAGCAGGGCTAATAGCCCTGAAGCTTTCTTT CASRANSPEAFF
TRBJ1-1 TRBV14 . TRBD1 TGTGCCAGCAGCCGGGACAGGCTGAAAGCTTTCTTT CASSRDRLKAFF
TRBJ2-3 TRBV12-5 . . TGTGCTAGTGGTTTGGCAGGGGCAGATACGCAGTATTTT CASGLAGADTQYF
TRBJ2-7 TRBV7-2 . . TGTGCCAGCAGCCGTTCGGGACTGGGTCTCTACGAGCAGTACTTC CASSRSGLGLYEQYF
TRBJ1-2 TRBV11-2 . . TGTGCCAGCAGCTTTAACGGGGACTATGGCTACACCTTC CASSFNGDYGYTF
TRBJ1-5 TRBV7-2 . TRBD1 TGTGCCAGCAGCTTACAAGGACAGGGGAAGGAGCCCCAGCATTTT CASSLQGQGKEPQHF
TRBJ1-1 TRBV10-1 . . TGCGCCAGCAGCAGGGACCGGCTTGGAGCTTTCTTT CASSRDRLGAFF
TRBJ2-5 TRBV5-1 . TRBD1 TGCGCCAGCAGCTCCGGCTCTGGGACAGGAGAAGAGACCCAGTACTTC CASSSGSGTGEETQYF
TRBJ1-6 TRBV6-2/TRBV6-3 . . TGTGCCAGCAGTGCACACGGTGACGCTTCACCCCTCCACTTT CASSAHGDASPLHF
TRBJ2-5 TRBV5-1 . TRBD1 TGCGCCAGCTCGGGGACAGCCACGTGGGAGACCCAGTACTTC CASSGTATWETQYF
TRBJ2-5 TRBV27 . . TGTGCCAGCAGTTTATCTAGGGGGGAGACCCAGTACTTC CASSLSRGETQYF
TRBJ2-3 TRBV9 . . TGTGCCAGCAGCGTCCAAAGCCGCTCAGATACGCAGTATTTT CASSVQSRSDTQYF
TRBJ1-1 TRBV29-1 . . TGCAGCGTTGAAGTGGGAACTGAAGCTTTCTTT CSVEVGTEAFF
TRBJ2-5 TRBV28 . TRBD2 TGTGCCAGCAGGCCGACTAGCGGGGACCAAGAGACCCAGTACTTC CASRPTSGDQETQYF
TRBJ2-5 TRBV5-1 . . TGCGCCAGCAGGGAGCCGGGGCAAGAGACCCAGTACTTC CASREPGQETQYF
TRBJ2-7 TRBV5-1 . . TGCGCCAGCAGCTTGGGAGTGGGGTACTACGAGCAGTACTTC CASSLGVGYYEQYF
TRBJ2-3 TRBV5-1 . TRBD2 TGCGCCAGCAGCTTCGGGGCGGGAGGGCCGTGGGCAGATACGCAGTATTTT CASSFGAGGPWADTQYF
TRBJ1-1 TRBV3-1/TRBV3-2 . . TGTGCCAGCAGCCTTAGGGGGGGGTTTGCTGAAGCTTTCTTT CASSLRGGFAEAFF
TRBJ1-6 TRBV7-6 . TRBD1 TGTGCCAGCAGCTTAGAAAGTGGAGGGGGCGTCTATCCCTCACCCCTCCACTTT CASSLESGGGVYPSPLHF
TRBJ2-7 TRBV6-5 . . TGTGCCAGCAGCAGCGACAGACAGATCTACGAGCAGTACTTC CASSSDRQIYEQYF
TRBJ2-7 TRBV6-2/TRBV6-3 . . TGTGCCAGCAGTTACTCGTTCAGGGAACCCTACGAGCAGTACTTC CASSYSFREPYEQYF
TRBJ1-1 TRBV19 . . TGTGCCAGTAGTATGGGGGGGATTGGGAACACTGAAGCTTTCTTT CASSMGGIGNTEAFF